This T cell receptor beta chain was obtained from a study of CD8+ T cells in alopecia areata. As for the study in general: Severity of treated patients was scored by affected scalp percentage.

As the sequencing template, cDNA was produced by extracting RNA and reverse transcribing it. The method was immunoSEQ multiplex PCR; TCRdb's version includes in-frame clones alone and lacks a portion of them. The sample lists some 110,000 clones, less than 75% occurring once. Treatment denoted: oral pan-JAK inhibitor, 5-10 mg twice daily. As part of sample collection, lesional scalp punch biopsies and peripheral blood were taken from alopecia areata patients. Sorting of CD4+ and CD8+ T cells was performed on PBMCs. CDR3 length equals 14 residues. V lost 0 bases and J lost 9, with 14 bases in between. Looked up from germline, CDR1 is LGHNA and CDR2 is YSLEER.

The origin of this receptor is a human donor with alopecia areata. The specimen was CD8+ T cells sorted from blood, collected at week 4, from a patient treated with tofacitinib. The rearrangement uses TRBV4-3 and TRBJ1-2; perhaps TRBD1 as D (5 bases). Here the CDR3 reads CASSQDGQGVRYTF. CDR3 coding DNA: TGCGCCAGCAGCCAAGATGGGCAGGGTGTCCGCTACACCTTC.